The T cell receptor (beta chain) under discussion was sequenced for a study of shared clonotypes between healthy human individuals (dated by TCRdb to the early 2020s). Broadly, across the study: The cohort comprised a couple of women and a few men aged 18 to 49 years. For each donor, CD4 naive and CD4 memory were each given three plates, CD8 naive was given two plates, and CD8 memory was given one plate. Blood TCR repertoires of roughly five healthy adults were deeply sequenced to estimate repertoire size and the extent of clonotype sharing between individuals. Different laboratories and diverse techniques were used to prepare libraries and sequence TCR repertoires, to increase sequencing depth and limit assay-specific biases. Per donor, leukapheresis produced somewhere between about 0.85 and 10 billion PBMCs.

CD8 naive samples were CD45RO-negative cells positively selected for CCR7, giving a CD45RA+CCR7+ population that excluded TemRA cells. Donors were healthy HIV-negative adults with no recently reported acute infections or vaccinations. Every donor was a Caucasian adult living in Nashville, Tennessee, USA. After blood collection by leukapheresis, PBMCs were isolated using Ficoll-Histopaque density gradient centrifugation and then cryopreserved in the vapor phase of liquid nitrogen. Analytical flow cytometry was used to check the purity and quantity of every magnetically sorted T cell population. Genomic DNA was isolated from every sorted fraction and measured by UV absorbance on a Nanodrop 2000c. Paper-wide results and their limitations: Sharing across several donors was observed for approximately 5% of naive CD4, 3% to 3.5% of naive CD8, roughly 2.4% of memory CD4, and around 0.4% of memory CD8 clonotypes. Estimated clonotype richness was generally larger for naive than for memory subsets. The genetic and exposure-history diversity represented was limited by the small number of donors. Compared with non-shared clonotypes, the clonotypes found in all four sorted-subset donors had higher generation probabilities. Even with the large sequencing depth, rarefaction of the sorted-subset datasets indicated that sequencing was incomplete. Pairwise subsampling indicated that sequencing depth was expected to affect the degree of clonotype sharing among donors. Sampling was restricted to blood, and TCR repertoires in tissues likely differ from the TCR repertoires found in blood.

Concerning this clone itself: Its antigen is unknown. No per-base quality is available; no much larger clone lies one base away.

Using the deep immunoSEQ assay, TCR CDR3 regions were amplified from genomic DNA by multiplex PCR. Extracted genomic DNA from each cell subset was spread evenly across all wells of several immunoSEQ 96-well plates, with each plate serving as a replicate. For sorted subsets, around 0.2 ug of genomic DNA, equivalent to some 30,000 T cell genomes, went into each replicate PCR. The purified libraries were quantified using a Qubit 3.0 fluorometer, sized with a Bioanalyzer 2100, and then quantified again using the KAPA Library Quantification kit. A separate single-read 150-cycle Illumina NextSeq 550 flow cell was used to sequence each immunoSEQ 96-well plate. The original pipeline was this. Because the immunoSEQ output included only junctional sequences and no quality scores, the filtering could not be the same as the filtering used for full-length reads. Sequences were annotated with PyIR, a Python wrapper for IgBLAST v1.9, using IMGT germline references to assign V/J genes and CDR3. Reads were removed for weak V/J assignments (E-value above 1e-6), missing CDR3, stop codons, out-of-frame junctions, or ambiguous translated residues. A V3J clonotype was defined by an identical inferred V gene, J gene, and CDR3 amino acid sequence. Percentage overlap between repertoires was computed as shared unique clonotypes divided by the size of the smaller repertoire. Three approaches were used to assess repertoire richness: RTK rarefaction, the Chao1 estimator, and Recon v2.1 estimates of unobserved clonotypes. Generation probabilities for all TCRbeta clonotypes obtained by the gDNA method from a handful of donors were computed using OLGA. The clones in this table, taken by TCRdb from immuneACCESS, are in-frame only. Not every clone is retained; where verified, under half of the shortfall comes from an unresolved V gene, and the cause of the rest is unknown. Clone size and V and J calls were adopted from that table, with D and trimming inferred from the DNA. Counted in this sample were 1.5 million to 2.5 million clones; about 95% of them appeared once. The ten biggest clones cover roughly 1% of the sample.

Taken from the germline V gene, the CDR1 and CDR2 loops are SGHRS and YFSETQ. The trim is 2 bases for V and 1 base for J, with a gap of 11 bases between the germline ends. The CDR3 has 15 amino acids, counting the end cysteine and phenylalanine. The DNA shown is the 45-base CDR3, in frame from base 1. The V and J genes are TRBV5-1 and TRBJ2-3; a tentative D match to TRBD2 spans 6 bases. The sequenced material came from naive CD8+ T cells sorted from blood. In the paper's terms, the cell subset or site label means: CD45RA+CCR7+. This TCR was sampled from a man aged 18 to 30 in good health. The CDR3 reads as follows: CASSFAGGGTDTQYF. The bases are TGCGCCAGCAGCTTTGCCGGCGGGGGCACAGATACGCAGTATTTT. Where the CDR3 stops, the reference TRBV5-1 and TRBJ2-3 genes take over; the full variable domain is KAGVTQTPRYLIKTRGQQVTLSCSPISGHRSVSWYQQTPGQGLQFLFEYFSETQRNKGNFPGRFSGRQFSNSRSEMNVSTLELGDSALYLCASSFAGGGTDTQYFGPGTRLTVL.